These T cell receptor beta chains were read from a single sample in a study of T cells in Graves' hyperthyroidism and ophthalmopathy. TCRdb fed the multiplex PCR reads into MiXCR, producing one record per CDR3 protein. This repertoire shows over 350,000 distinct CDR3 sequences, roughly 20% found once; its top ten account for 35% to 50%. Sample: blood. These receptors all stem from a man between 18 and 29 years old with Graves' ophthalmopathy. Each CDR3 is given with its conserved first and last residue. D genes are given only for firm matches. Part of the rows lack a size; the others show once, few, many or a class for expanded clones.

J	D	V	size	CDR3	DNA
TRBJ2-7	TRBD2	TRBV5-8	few	CASRWGLAGGPDEQYF	TGTGCCAGCAGGTGGGGACTAGCGGGGGGGCCCGACGAGCAGTACTTC
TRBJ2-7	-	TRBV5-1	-	CASSQGFGSYEQYF	TGCGCCAGCAGCCAGGGGTTCGGATCCTACGAGCAGTACTTC
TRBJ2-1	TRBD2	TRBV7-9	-	CASSRDSSGGPWDEQFF	TGTGCCAGCAGTCGGGACTCTAGCGGGGGGCCTTGGGATGAGCAGTTCTTC
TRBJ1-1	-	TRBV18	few	CASSPWGGTEAFF	TGTGCCAGCTCACCGTGGGGGGGCACTGAAGCTTTCTTT
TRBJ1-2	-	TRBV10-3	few	CAISRDQGTARYGYTF	TGTGCCATCAGCCGGGACCAGGGGACCGCTCGATATGGCTACACCTTC
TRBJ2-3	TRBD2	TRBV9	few	CASSATHYQLAGAPDTQYF	TGTGCCAGCAGCGCGACCCACTACCAACTAGCGGGGGCCCCAGATACGCAGTATTTT
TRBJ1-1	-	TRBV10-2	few	CASSGRGEGTEAFF	TGCGCCAGCAGTGGAAGGGGGGAAGGCACTGAAGCTTTCTTT
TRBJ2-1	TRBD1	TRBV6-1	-	CASSIGTGTWEEQFF	TGTGCCAGCAGTATCGGGACAGGGACGTGGGAAGAGCAGTTCTTC
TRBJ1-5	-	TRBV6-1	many	CASSGQISNQPQHF	TGTGCCAGCAGTGGACAAATTAGCAATCAGCCCCAGCATTTT
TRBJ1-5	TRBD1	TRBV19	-	CAINSSRGLDQPQHF	TGTGCCATCAATTCCAGCAGGGGGCTCGATCAGCCCCAGCATTTT
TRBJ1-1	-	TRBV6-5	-	CASSYGNRNTEAFF	TGTGCCAGCAGTTACGGTAACCGGAACACTGAAGCTTTCTTT
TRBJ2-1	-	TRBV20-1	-	CSAGGIIQYNEQFF	TGCAGTGCTGGAGGCATCATCCAATACAATGAGCAGTTCTTC
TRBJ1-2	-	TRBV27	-	CASSEGTPYGYTF	TGTGCCAGCAGCGAAGGGACACCCTATGGCTACACCTTC
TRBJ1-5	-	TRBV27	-	CASSLQGYSQPQHF	TGTGCCAGCAGTTTACAGGGGTATAGTCAGCCCCAGCATTTT
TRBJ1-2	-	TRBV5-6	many	CASTQDGPNYGYTF	TGTGCCAGCACCCAGGACGGACCTAACTATGGCTACACCTTC
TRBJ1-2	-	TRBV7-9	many	CASSLVGPDSNYGYTF	TGTGCCAGCAGCTTAGTCGGGCCCGACAGTAACTATGGCTACACCTTC
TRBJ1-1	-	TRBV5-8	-	CASSSRLGGNTEAFF	TGTGCCAGCAGCTCCCGACTGGGCGGGAACACTGAAGCTTTCTTT
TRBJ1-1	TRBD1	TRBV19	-	CASSRTDREGVEAFF	TGTGCCAGTAGTAGGACAGACAGGGAAGGGGTTGAAGCTTTCTTT
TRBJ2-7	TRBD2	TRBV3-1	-	CASSHEGGGISYEQYF	TGTGCCAGCAGCCACGAGGGCGGGGGGATTTCGTACGAGCAGTACTTC
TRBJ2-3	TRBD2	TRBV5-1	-	CASSLDAGLAGKGWYF	TGCGCCAGCAGCCTTGATGCGGGACTAGCGGGCAAGGGATGGTATTTT
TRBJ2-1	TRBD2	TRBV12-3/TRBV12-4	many	CASSFTSGGNNEQFF	TGTGCCAGCAGTTTCACCAGCGGGGGGAACAATGAGCAGTTCTTC
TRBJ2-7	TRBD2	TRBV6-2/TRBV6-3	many	CASSDRTSGAGDEQYF	TGTGCCAGCAGCGACCGGACTAGCGGGGCAGGGGACGAGCAGTACTTC
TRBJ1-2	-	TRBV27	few	CASSLSETGNYGYTF	TGTGCCAGCAGTTTATCGGAGACAGGCAACTATGGCTACACCTTC
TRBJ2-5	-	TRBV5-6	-	CASSGGTPGETQYF	TGTGCCAGCAGCGGAGGTACCCCCGGAGAGACCCAGTACTTC
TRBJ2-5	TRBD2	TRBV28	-	CASRPPGLAGGMYF	TGTGCCAGCAGACCCCCGGGACTAGCGGGGGGGATGTACTTC
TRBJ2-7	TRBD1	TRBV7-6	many	CASSPSGTEPEQYF	TGTGCCAGCAGCCCAAGTGGGACAGAACCCGAGCAGTACTTC
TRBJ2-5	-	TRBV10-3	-	CAISESKAWAVQETQYF	TGTGCCATCAGTGAGTCGAAGGCCTGGGCCGTCCAAGAGACCCAGTACTTC
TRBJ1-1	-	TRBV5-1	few	CASSLESRLSNTEAFF	TGCGCCAGCAGCCTCGAATCGCGCCTCAGCAACACTGAAGCTTTCTTT
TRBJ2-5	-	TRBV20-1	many	CSARVPGQETQYF	TGCAGTGCTAGAGTCCCAGGACAAGAGACCCAGTACTTC
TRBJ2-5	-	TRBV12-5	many	CASGDSNQETQYF	TGTGCTAGTGGCGACAGCAACCAAGAGACCCAGTACTTC
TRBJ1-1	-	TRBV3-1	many	CASSQPAGNTEAFF	TGTGCCAGCAGCCAACCGGCGGGGAACACTGAAGCTTTCTTT
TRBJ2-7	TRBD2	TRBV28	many	CASSLRGGYEQYF	TGTGCCAGCAGTTTGCGGGGGGGCTACGAGCAGTACTTC
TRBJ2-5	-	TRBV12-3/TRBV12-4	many	CASSKDNSGETQYF	TGTGCCAGCAGTAAGGACAACTCGGGGGAGACCCAGTACTTC
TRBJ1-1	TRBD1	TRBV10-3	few	CAISESETGVPEAFF	TGTGCCATCAGTGAGTCCGAGACAGGGGTCCCTGAAGCTTTCTTT
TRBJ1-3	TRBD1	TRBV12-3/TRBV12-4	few	CASGTGTGNTIYF	TGTGCCAGCGGGACAGGGACCGGAAACACCATATATTTT
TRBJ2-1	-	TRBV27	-	CASSLIREYNEQFF	TGTGCCAGCAGTTTAATACGGGAATACAATGAGCAGTTCTTC